This T cell receptor (beta chain) was documented in a study of cytomegalovirus exposure and HLA in healthy donors. Study results and limitations: When a later analysis compared HLA-associated TCR beta chains with equally common others, the HLA-associated chains turned out to be more clonally expanded and to have lower generation probabilities. Among the CMV-associated chains, a few were confirmed in vitro as specific for CMV antigens.

Worth noting for this clone: Its antigen is not identified.

After removal of 0 bases from V and 1 base from J, the junction contained 2 bases not matched to a gene. Germline loops: CDR1 SGHVS, CDR2 FNYEAQ. This CDR3 spans 15 amino acids. PCR amplification relied on 60 Vbeta primers (plus 13 Jbeta primers). Method: immunoSEQ multiplex PCR; TCRdb's copy keeps in-frame clones and lacks some. The sample includes 150,000 to 200,000 clones, around four fifths seen only once; the top ten take around 1.9%. Sequenced sample: PBMCs. The TCR was taken from a woman younger than 30 in good health and CMV-seronegative. The genes are TRBV7-6 and TRBJ2-7; 8 nucleotides match TRBD1. CDR3 residues: CASSLAWTGSYEQYF. The CDR3, as DNA: TGTGCCAGCAGCTTAGCTTGGACAGGGTCCTACGAGCAGTACTTC.